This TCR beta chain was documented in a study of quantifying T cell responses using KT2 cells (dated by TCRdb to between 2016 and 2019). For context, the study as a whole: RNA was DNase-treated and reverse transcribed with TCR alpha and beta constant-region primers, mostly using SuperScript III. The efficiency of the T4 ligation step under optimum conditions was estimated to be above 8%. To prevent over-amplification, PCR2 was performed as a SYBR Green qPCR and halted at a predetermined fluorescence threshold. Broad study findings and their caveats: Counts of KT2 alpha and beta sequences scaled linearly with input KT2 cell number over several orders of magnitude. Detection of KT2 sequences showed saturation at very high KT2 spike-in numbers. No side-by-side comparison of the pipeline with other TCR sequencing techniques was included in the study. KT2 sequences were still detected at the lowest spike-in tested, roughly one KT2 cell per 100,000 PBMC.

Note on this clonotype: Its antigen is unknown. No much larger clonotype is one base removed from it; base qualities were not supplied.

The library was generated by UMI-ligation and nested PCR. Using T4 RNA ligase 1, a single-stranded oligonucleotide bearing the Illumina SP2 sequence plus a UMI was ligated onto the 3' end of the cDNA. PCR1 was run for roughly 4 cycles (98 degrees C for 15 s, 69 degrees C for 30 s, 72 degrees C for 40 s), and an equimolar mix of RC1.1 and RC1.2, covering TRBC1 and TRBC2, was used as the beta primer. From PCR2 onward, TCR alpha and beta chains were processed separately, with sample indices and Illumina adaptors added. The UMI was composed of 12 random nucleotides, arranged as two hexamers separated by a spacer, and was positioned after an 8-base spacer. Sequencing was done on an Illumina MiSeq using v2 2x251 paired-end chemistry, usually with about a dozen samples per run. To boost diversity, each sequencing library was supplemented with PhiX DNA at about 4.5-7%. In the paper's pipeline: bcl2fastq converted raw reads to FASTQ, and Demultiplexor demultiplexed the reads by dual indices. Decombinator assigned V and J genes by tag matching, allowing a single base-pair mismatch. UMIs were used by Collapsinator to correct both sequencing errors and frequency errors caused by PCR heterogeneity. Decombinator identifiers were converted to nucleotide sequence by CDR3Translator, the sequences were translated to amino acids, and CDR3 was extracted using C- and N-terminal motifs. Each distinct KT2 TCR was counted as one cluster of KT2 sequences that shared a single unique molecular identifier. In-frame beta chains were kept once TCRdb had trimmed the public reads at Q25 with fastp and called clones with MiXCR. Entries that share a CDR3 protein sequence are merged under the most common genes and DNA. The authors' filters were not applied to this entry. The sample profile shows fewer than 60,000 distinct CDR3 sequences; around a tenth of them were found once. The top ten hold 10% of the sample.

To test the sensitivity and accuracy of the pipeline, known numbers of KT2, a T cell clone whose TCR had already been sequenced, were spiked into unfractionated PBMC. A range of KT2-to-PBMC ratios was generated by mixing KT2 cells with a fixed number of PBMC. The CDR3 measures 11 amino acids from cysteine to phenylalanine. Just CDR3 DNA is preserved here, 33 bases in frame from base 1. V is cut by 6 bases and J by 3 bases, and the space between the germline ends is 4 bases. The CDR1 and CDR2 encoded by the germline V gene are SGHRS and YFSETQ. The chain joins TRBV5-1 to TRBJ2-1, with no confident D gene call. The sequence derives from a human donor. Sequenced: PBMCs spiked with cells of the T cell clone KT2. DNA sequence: TGCGCCAGCAAGGACTACAATGAGCAGTTCTTC. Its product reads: CASKDYNEQFF.